The next 24 T cell receptor beta chains were all read from a single sample in a study of T cell changes during pregnancy in multiple sclerosis. TCRdb's copy holds only in-frame clones and misses some; the assay was immunoSEQ multiplex PCR. In the table there are 80,000 or so clones, 85% to 95% of which are singletons. Sequencing was performed on peripheral blood, taken in the second trimester of pregnancy. These receptors originate from a female donor in good health, enrolled as a control in a pregnancy study.

The CDR3 loop is CASSSQNKLFF. Here the CDR3 DNA reads TGTGCCAGCAGTTCACAAAACAAACTGTTTTTT. V usage is TRBV6-5 and J usage is TRBJ1-4; no definite D call. The CDR3 is 11 residues long. Germline assignment: CDR1 MNHEY and CDR2 SVGAGI. V shed 4 bases and J shed 11 bases, with 8 bases lying between them.

The chain carries TRBV6-6 and TRBJ2-3; a weak D match, TRBD2 (5 bases). Trimming stripped 0 bases from V and 6 bases from J, with 7 bases between. Germline CDR1 MNHNY, CDR2 SVGAGI (reference sequence). The CDR3 loop spans 13 amino acids. The CDR3 DNA follows: TGTGCCAGCAGTTACTCGAGGGCGGATACGCAGTATTTT. The encoded protein is CASSYSRADTQYF.

The chain is built from TRBV7-8 and TRBJ2-3, with D possibly TRBD2 on 5 matching bases. CDR1 is SGHVS and CDR2 is FQNEAQ in the germline V gene. Trimming took 7 bases from V and 1 from J, leaving 15 bases between them. CDR3 length equals 15 residues. This CDR3 is CASIISWERTDTQYF. The CDR3 DNA is TGTGCCAGCATCATTAGCTGGGAGCGCACAGATACGCAGTATTTT.

The J gene is TRBJ2-3, the V gene TRBV5-1; a weak D match, TRBD1 (5 bases). Looked up from germline, CDR1 is SGHRS and CDR2 is YFSETQ. Trimming removed 4 bases from V and 4 bases from J, with 16 bases in between. The CDR3 consists of 15 residues. CDR3 amino acids: CASSQGMAPPDTQYF. In DNA, the CDR3 is TGCGCCAGCAGCCAGGGTATGGCCCCCCCAGATACGCAGTATTTT.

The chain joins TRBV2 to TRBJ1-4; weak D call: TRBD1 (6 bases). This CDR3 region has 14 residues. V was shortened by 4 bases and J by 8 bases, with 14 bases between the two germline ends. CDR1 SNHLY and CDR2 FYNNEI come from the germline V gene. The CDR3 nucleotides are TGTGCCAGCAGTGGTCCGGCAGGGGAGGAAAAACTGTTTTTT. This codes for CASSGPAGEEKLFF. Full variable domain (rest looked up from reference TRBV2 and TRBJ1-4): EPEVTQTPSHQVTQMGQEVILRCVPISNHLYFYWYRQILGQKVEFLVSFYNNEISEKSEIFDDQFSVERPDGSNFTLKIRSTKLEDSAMYFCASSGPAGEEKLFFGSGTQLSVL.

J is TRBJ2-1 and V is TRBV4-2, with 10 nucleotides matching TRBD2. Germline V gene data show CDR1 as LGHNA and CDR2 as YNFKEQ. V lost 1 base, J lost 2 bases, and 8 bases stayed unmatched. The CDR3 spans 18 residues. The CDR3 is CASSQVTASGGPYNEQFF. As DNA, the CDR3 is TGTGCCAGCAGCCAAGTAACGGCTAGCGGGGGACCCTACAATGAGCAGTTCTTC.

The chain combines TRBV4-1 with TRBJ1-1, with 7 bases that match TRBD1. Germline V gene data show CDR1 as MGHRA and CDR2 as YSYEKL. This CDR3 region has 14 residues. V lost 4 bases to trimming and J lost 3 bases; unmatched junction nucleotides: 5. The CDR3 spells CASSRRGADTEAFF. DNA for the CDR3: TGCGCCAGCAGCCGCAGGGGGGCCGACACTGAAGCTTTCTTT.

The chain employs TRBV18 and TRBJ2-2; the match to TRBD1 covers 9 bases. Germline V gives CDR1 KGHSH, CDR2 LQKENI. The CDR3 sequence is 15 residues long. V gave up 4 bases and J gave up 1 base; unmatched junction bases: 1. The CDR3 is CASSLGQGNTGELFF. The CDR3 DNA sequence: TGTGCCAGCTCACTGGGACAGGGGAACACCGGGGAGCTGTTTTTT.

This clone was picked up one time. This chain uses TRBV19 with TRBJ2-1; tentative D call: TRBD2 (5 bases). The germline V and J ends were trimmed by 3 bases and 4 bases, with 25 bases remaining between them. This CDR3 has 19 amino acids. The V gene's germline CDR1 is LNHDA and CDR2 SQIVND (reference sequence). DNA of the CDR3: TGTGCCAGTAGTATTTGTGGAGGTTGGGCGGCTTATTTATACAATGAGCAGTTCTTC. Translation: CASSICGGWAAYLYNEQFF. The variable domain in full, completed from reference TRBV19 and TRBJ2-1, reads DGGITQSPKYLFRKEGQNVTLSCEQNLNHDAMYWYRQDPGQGLRLIYYSQIVNDFQKGDIAEGYSVSREKKESFPLTVTSAQKNPTAFYLCASSICGGWAAYLYNEQFFGPGTRLTVL.

V and J are TRBV10-3 and TRBJ1-2, with TRBD1 as a possible D gene (5 bases). CDR3 length: 15 residues. The germline V gene has CDR1 ENHRY and CDR2 SYGVKD. With 0 bases removed from V and 2 bases from J, the gap between germline ends came to 10 bases. The DNA of the CDR3 is TGTGCCATCAGTGAGTCCGTGGGGGGAAACTATGGCTACACCTTC. Translation gives CAISESVGGNYGYTF.

The chain has TRBV6-5 and TRBJ1-4; TRBD1 matches 7 bases. Germline CDR1 reads MNHEY; CDR2 reads SVGAGI. This CDR3 spans 14 amino acids. The V segment lost 6 bases and the J segment 2 bases; nucleotides outside the gene matches: 3. The CDR3 is CASSRQGTNEKLFF. The CDR3 DNA follows: TGTGCCAGCAGCCGACAGGGTACTAATGAAAAACTGTTTTTT.

The gene calls are TRBV9 and TRBJ2-3, with 11 positions matching TRBD2. Germline loops: CDR1 SGDLS, CDR2 YYNGEE. J was trimmed by 6 bases and V by 4 bases; bases with no gene match: 13. CDR3 size: 17 residues. The CDR3 loop reads CASSPGTSGGFLDTQYF. CDR3 in DNA: TGTGCCAGCAGCCCCGGGACTAGCGGAGGGTTTTTGGATACGCAGTATTTT.

The genes are TRBV11-3 and TRBJ2-7; a possible D gene is TRBD1 (7 bases). Trimming removed 4 bases from V and 2 bases from J, with 18 bases in between. Germline lookup yields CDR1 SGHNT and CDR2 YENEEA. The CDR3 length is 16 residues. CDR3 protein: CASSSLGRDRPYEQYF. DNA of the CDR3: TGTGCCAGCAGCTCCCTGGGGCGGGACAGACCCTACGAGCAGTACTTC.

This clone turned up a few times. This chain joins TRBV4-1 and TRBJ2-7; 11 positions agree with TRBD1. The CDR3 totals 16 residues. V lost 0 bases to trimming and J lost 3 bases; unmatched junction nucleotides: 4. From germline, CDR1 is MGHRA and CDR2 YSYEKL. The CDR3 reads CASSQEDGTGGYEQYF. DNA for the CDR3: TGCGCCAGCAGCCAAGAGGACGGGACAGGGGGCTACGAGCAGTACTTC.

The chain employs TRBV19 and TRBJ2-5, with TRBD1 as a possible D gene (5 bases). V lost 5 bases and J lost 1, with 14 bases in between. The CDR3 is 15 amino acids. Germline V gene data show CDR1 as LNHDA and CDR2 as SQIVND (reference sequence). CDR3: CASSPQDGVQETQYF. The DNA for the CDR3 is TGTGCCAGTAGTCCACAGGATGGGGTCCAAGAGACCCAGTACTTC.

This chain's CDR3 is CRQGQSTEAFF. The CDR3 nucleotides read TGCAGGCAGGGACAAAGCACTGAAGCTTTCTTT. The rearrangement joins TRBV20-1 to TRBJ1-1; weak D call: TRBD1 (6 bases). CDR1 is DFQATT, CDR2 SNEGSKA, per germline (reference sequence). CDR3 length: 11 amino acids.

The chain combines TRBV28 with TRBJ1-6, with D possibly TRBD1 on 5 matching bases. V was shortened by 6 bases and J by 7 bases, with 16 bases between the two germline ends. Looked up from germline, CDR1 is MDHEN and CDR2 is SYDVKM. This CDR3 is built from 15 residues. CDR3 sequence reads: CASRTRDLPNSPLHF. CDR3 coding DNA: TGTGCCAGCAGAACTCGGGACTTGCCGAATTCACCCCTCCACTTT.

V is TRBV9 and J is TRBJ1-2, with a weak D call TRBD1 (6 bases). Per germline, CDR1 SGDLS and CDR2 YYNGEE. V lost 1 base and J lost 8, with 15 bases in between. This CDR3 has 14 amino acids. DNA for the CDR3: TGTGCCAGCAGCGTACTTCTACAGGGAGAGGGCTACACCTTC. It codes for CASSVLLQGEGYTF.

The V and J genes are TRBV19 and TRBJ2-2, with 7 bases aligning to TRBD1. The length of the CDR3 is 16 residues. Trimming removed 1 base from V and 7 bases from J; junction bases left unmatched: 9. CDR1 LNHDA and CDR2 SQIVND come from the germline V gene (reference sequence). The CDR3 loop reads CASSIGQGGFFGELFF. The CDR3 coding sequence is TGTGCCAGTAGTATAGGACAGGGCGGTTTTTTCGGGGAGCTGTTTTTT.

Only one count was recorded for this clone. This chain joins TRBV2 and TRBJ1-5; the D gene is possibly TRBD1 (5 bases). CDR1 is SNHLY, CDR2 FYNNEI, per germline. The CDR3 has 14 residues. V was shortened by 3 bases and J by 2 bases, with 8 bases between the two germline ends. DNA for the CDR3: TGTGCCAGCAGTGAGCAGGGTCGCAATCAGCCCCAGCATTTT. Its protein is CASSEQGRNQPQHF. The full variable domain, in which reference TRBV2 and TRBJ1-5 provide the parts outside the CDR3, is EPEVTQTPSHQVTQMGQEVILRCVPISNHLYFYWYRQILGQKVEFLVSFYNNEISEKSEIFDDQFSVERPDGSNFTLKIRSTKLEDSAMYFCASSEQGRNQPQHFGDGTRLSIL.

V usage is TRBV27 and J usage is TRBJ2-1; D is unresolved. The V gene lost 6 bases and the J gene lost 9 bases, with 12 bases spanning the gap. The CDR3 length is 12 residues. Per germline, CDR1 MNHEY and CDR2 SMNVEV (reference sequence). CDR3 DNA sequence: TGTGCCAGCAGCCCTACCTCAAGTGAGCAGTTCTTC. It yields the protein CASSPTSSEQFF.

The J gene is TRBJ2-1, the V gene TRBV27; 8 bases are a match to TRBD2. After removal of 3 bases from V and 5 bases from J, the junction contained 9 bases not matched to a gene. This CDR3 region has 16 residues. Germline loops: CDR1 MNHEY, CDR2 SMNVEV (reference sequence). Here the CDR3 reads CASSFPAGAGNNEQFF. The DNA of the CDR3 is TGTGCCAGCAGTTTCCCAGCGGGAGCGGGCAACAATGAGCAGTTCTTC.

The chain uses TRBV28 and TRBJ2-3; TRBD2 agrees at 7 bases. This CDR3 is 15 amino acids long. Germline values: CDR1 MDHEN, CDR2 SYDVKM. The junction had 11 bases not matched to a gene; V was cut back by 3 bases and J by 8 bases. CDR3 sequence: CASSLSGGQLGTQYF. The CDR3 DNA follows: TGTGCCAGCAGTTTGTCGGGGGGTCAGCTGGGTACGCAGTATTTT. Combining the CDR3 with reference TRBV28 and TRBJ2-3 gives the whole variable domain DVKVTQSSRYLVKRTGEKVFLECVQDMDHENMFWYRQDPGLGLRLIYFSYDVKMKEKGDIPEGYSVSREKKERFSLILESASTNQTSMYLCASSLSGGQLGTQYFGPGTRLTVL.

This clone appeared a single time. V usage is TRBV2 and J usage is TRBJ1-2; D remains unclear. The length of the CDR3 is 13 residues. The V gene lost 3 bases and the J gene lost 0 bases, with 5 bases spanning the gap. Germline CDR1 is SNHLY and CDR2 is FYNNEI. The CDR3 loop is CASSDSTNYGYTF. As DNA, the CDR3 is TGTGCCAGCAGTGATTCTACTAACTATGGCTACACCTTC.